A single T cell receptor beta chain is shown here with its context. The assay was immunoSEQ multiplex PCR, and TCRdb's table has in-frame clones only and misses some. The table has around 150,000 clones, roughly four fifths seen once. The data were obtained in a study of blood T cell repertoires in COVID-19. Study background: The cDNA or gDNA used as material had been derived from T cells, B-cell-depleted T cells, or PBMCs.

The CDR3 has 14 amino acids. Germline V gene sequence: CDR1 ENHRY, CDR2 SYGVKD. Trimming stripped 8 bases from V and 8 bases from J, with 19 bases between. V is TRBV10-3 and J is TRBJ2-1, with D possibly matching TRBD1 (6 bases). Sequencing was done on a sample of peripheral blood. The sequence came from a woman aged 55-70 years with acute or convalescent COVID-19. CDR3 DNA sequence: TGTGCCATCGGAGTCGGACAGAATCGCGATGAGCAGTTCTTC. This translates into CAIGVGQNRDEQFF.